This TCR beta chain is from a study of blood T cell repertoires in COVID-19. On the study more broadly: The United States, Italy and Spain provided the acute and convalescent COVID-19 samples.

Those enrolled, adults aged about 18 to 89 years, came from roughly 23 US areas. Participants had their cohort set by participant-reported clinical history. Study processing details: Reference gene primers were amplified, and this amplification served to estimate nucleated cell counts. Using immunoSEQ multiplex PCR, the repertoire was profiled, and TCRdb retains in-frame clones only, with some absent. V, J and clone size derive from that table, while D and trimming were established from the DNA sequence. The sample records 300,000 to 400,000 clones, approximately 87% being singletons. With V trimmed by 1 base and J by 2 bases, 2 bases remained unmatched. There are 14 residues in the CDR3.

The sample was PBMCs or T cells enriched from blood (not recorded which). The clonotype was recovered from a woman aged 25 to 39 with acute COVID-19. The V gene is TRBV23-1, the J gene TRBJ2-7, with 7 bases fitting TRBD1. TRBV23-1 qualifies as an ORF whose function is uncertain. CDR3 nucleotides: TGCGCCAGCAGTCAATTGACAGGGCCCTACGAGCAGTACTTC. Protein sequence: CASSQLTGPYEQYF.